These 10 T cell receptor beta chains originate from one sample sequenced in a study of post-analysis software for immune sequencing data (dated by TCRdb to between 2015 and 2017). What the study reported, not specific to this receptor: Patients showed significantly higher frequencies than controls for several TRBV segments, among them TRBV5-6, TRBV5-1 and TRBV20-1.

Their antigens remain unidentified. Receptor amplification or capture employed PCR. The sequencing machine was an Illumina HiSeq 2500. To reduce PCR and sequencing biases, unique molecular identifiers were built into the TCR beta cDNA libraries. Starting from the raw public reads, TCRdb applied fastp trimming at Q25, assembled clones with MiXCR and retained in-frame beta chains. A single entry per CDR3 protein holds the most common genes and DNA from its merged rows. This sample has about 540,000 distinct CDR3 sequences in its table, and around a third of those were observed once. The ten largest clonotypes hold about 6% of the sample. Sequenced material: blood. The receptors shown here come from a girl younger than 18 with multiple sclerosis.

This clonotype was seen ten or more times. The chain has TRBV7-3 and TRBJ2-5, with 12 bases that match TRBD2. CDR1 SGHTA and CDR2 FQGTGA come from the germline V gene. After removal of 5 bases from V and 4 bases from J, the junction contained 5 bases not matched to a gene. This CDR3 region has 15 residues. CDR3 DNA sequence: TGTGCCAGCAGCCTAGCGGGGGGGCCGAGAGAGACCCAGTACTTC. It yields the protein CASSLAGGPRETQYF.

In its sample, this clonotype was seen a few times. The chain joins TRBV15 to TRBJ2-5; D is perhaps TRBD1 (5 bases). V lost 0 bases and J lost 2, with 7 bases in between. The V gene's germline CDR1 is LNHNV and CDR2 YYDKDF (reference sequence). The CDR3 covers 14 residues. The CDR3 is CATSRDAGQETQYF. For the CDR3, the DNA is TGTGCCACCAGCAGAGATGCAGGGCAAGAGACCCAGTACTTC.

The V call is TRBV4-1, the J call TRBJ1-4; D possibly corresponds to TRBD1 (5 bases). V was trimmed by 4 bases and J by 3 bases, leaving 18 bases between them. CDR1 is MGHRA, CDR2 YSYEKL, per germline. The CDR3 spans 17 residues. The CDR3 region has the DNA TGCGCCAGCAGCCCTAACCCGGGGACTACTTCTAATGAAAAACTGTTTTTT. Amino acid sequence: CASSPNPGTTSNEKLFF.

CDR3 protein: CSVERLTTNGEAFF. In nucleotides, the CDR3 is TGCAGCGTTGAAAGGTTGACAACCAACGGGGAAGCTTTCTTT. This sequence joins TRBV29-1 and TRBJ1-1; D unclear. The CDR3 length is 14 residues. Trimming cost V 2 bases and J 8 bases, with 18 bases left between them. Germline lookup yields CDR1 SQVTM and CDR2 ANQGSEA.

This clonotype was counted ten times or more. This chain joins TRBV4-1 and TRBJ2-7, with D tentatively TRBD1 (6 bases). With 1 base removed from V and 2 bases from J, the gap between germline ends came to 15 bases. The germline V gene encodes CDR1 MGHRA and CDR2 YSYEKL. The CDR3 consists of 16 residues. The CDR3 is CASSQVRGTLTYEQYF. For the CDR3, the DNA is TGCGCCAGCAGCCAAGTTCGAGGGACACTTACCTACGAGCAGTACTTC.

In its sample, this clonotype was seen a few times. This chain uses TRBV20-1 with TRBJ1-2, with D possibly TRBD1 on 5 matching bases. The V gene lost 1 base and the J gene lost 8 bases, with 23 bases spanning the gap. The CDR3 totals 16 residues. The germline gives CDR1 DFQATT, CDR2 SNEGSKA (reference sequence). CDR3 DNA: TGCAGTGCTAGAGTACATGAGGGCAGGGCTCTTAGGGGCTACACCTTC. Translation: CSARVHEGRALRGYTF.

The chain employs TRBV7-8 and TRBJ2-7; D might be TRBD1 (6 bases). V was cut by 1 base and J by 2 bases, with 12 bases left in between. The length of the CDR3 is 15 residues. Germline V CDR1 and CDR2: SGHVS, FQNEAQ. This chain's CDR3 is CASSLESGQAYEQYF. Here the CDR3 DNA reads TGTGCCAGCAGCTTAGAATCGGGACAAGCCTACGAGCAGTACTTC.

This clonotype was found a few times. V and J are TRBV6-1 and TRBJ2-3; D ambiguous. CDR1 MNHNS and CDR2 SASEGT come from the germline V gene. The CDR3 runs 16 residues. V was trimmed by 5 bases and J by 5 bases, leaving 20 bases between them. This CDR3 reads CASSNMRPANIDTQYF. In DNA, the CDR3 is TGTGCCAGCAGTAATATGAGGCCGGCCAATATAGATACGCAGTATTTT.

In the case of this clonotype: The junction does not match germline at one end; this may be a read error. The CDR3 DNA sequence: TGTGCCAGCAGCCAAACTAGTGAAAAACTGTTTTTT. Translating gives CASSQTSEKLFF. V gene TRBV12-3 or TRBV12-4 combines with J gene TRBJ1-4, with D uncertain. The CDR3 spans 12 residues.

This clonotype occurred a few times. The chain couples TRBV5-1 to TRBJ2-5; maybe TRBD1 (5 bases). Per the germline V gene, CDR1 is SGHRS and CDR2 is YFSETQ. CDR3 length: 14 residues. Trimming pared 0 bases from V and 5 bases from J, leaving 11 bases between. The CDR3 DNA sequence: TGCGCCAGCAGCTTGGTTGGGGCGGTGGAGACCCAGTACTTC. Translating it yields CASSLVGAVETQYF. The full variable domain, rest sourced from reference TRBV5-1 and TRBJ2-5, is KAGVTQTPRYLIKTRGQQVTLSCSPISGHRSVSWYQQTPGQGLQFLFEYFSETQRNKGNFPGRFSGRQFSNSRSEMNVSTLELGDSALYLCASSLVGAVETQYFGPGTRLLVL.